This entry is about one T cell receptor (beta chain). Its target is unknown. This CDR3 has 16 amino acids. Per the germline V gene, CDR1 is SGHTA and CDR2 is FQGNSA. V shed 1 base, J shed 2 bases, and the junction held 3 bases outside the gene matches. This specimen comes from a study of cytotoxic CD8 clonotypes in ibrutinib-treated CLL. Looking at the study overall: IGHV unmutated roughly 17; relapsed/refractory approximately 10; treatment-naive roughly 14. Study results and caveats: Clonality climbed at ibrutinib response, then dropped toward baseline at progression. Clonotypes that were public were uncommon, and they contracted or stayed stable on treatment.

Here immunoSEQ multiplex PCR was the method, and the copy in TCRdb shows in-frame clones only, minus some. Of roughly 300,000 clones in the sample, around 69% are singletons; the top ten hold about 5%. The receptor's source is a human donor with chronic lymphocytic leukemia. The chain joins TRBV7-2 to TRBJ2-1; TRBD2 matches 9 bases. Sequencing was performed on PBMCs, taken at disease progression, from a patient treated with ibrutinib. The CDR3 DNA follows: TGTGCCAGCAGCTTAGATGGCGGGAGGGCCTACAATGAGCAGTTCTTC. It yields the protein CASSLDGGRAYNEQFF.